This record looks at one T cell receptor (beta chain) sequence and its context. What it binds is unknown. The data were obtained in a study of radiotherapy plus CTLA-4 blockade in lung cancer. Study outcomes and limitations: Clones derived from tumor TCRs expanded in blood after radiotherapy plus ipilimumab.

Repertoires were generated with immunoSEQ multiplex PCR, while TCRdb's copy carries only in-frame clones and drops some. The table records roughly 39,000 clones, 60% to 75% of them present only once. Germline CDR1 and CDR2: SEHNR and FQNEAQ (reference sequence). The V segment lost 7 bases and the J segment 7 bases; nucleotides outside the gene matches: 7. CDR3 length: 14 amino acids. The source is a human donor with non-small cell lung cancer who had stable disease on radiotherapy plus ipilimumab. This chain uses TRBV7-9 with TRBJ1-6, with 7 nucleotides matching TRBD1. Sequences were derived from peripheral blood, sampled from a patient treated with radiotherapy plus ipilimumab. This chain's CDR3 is CASNSPGQNSPLHF. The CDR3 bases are TGTGCCAGCAACTCTCCGGGACAGAATTCACCCCTCCACTTT.